These T cell receptor beta chains were read from a single sample in a study of early T cells in non-severe SARS-CoV-2 infection. TCRdb itself ran the 5' RACE reads through MiXCR, one entry per CDR3 protein. This sample carries over 75,000 distinct CDR3 sequences, less than 15% of them seen once, and the ten largest clones take approximately 2.3%. The specimen was whole blood. The receptors come from an adult who was a healthcare worker with PCR-confirmed SARS-CoV-2 infection or an uninfected control (not recorded which). Each CDR3 is given with its conserved first and last residue.

V	J	CDR3
TRBV20-1	TRBJ1-5	CSAGTGNQPQHF
TRBV5-5	TRBJ1-1	CASSPSTGQGNTEAFF
TRBV6-6	TRBJ1-4	CASSSVPWGSGEKLFF
TRBV6-5	TRBJ2-3	CASRQRTGSTDTQYF
TRBV11-2	TRBJ2-6	CASSLYGPSFSGANVLTF
TRBV7-2	TRBJ2-7	CASSSTGRSEQYF
TRBV19	TRBJ2-7	CASSPTGSEQYF
TRBV12-3/TRBV12-4	TRBJ2-2	CASKQTSGDHGELFF
TRBV29-1	TRBJ1-4	CSAIHGATNEKLFF
TRBV7-6	TRBJ2-5	CASSSNTNTETQYF
TRBV11-2	TRBJ2-1	CASRSPGLGYHEQFF
TRBV7-9	TRBJ2-1	CASILMGLGNEQFF
TRBV3-1	TRBJ2-2	CASSHGVTGAGELFF
TRBV7-6	TRBJ2-5	CASSLAPETQYF
TRBV2	TRBJ2-3	CASRDLASTDTQYF
TRBV4-1	TRBJ2-3	CASSQRVSRGGRDTQYF
TRBV7-2	TRBJ2-1	CASSLTRAHNEQFF